The 18 T cell receptor beta chains below all came from one sample that was sequenced in a study of T cells after yellow fever vaccination. Each CDR3 protein gets one entry after TCRdb re-called the 5' RACE reads with MiXCR. Of roughly 190,000 distinct CDR3 sequences in the sample, about 10% were seen once. Specimen: CD8+ T cells sorted from PBMCs, collected 15 days after the yellow fever booster vaccination. These TCRs come from a man aged 18-30 years who received the YFV17D yellow fever vaccine.

There are a few counts of this clonotype. This chain links TRBV7-9 with TRBJ2-7; the match to TRBD2 covers 9 bases. The junction had 7 bases not matched to a gene; V was cut back by 0 bases and J by 4 bases. CDR1 is SEHNR and CDR2 is FQNEAQ in the germline V gene (reference sequence). The CDR3 runs to 16 residues. Here the CDR3 reads CASSLATGLAPYEQYV. The CDR3 nucleotides are TGTGCCAGCAGCTTAGCAACGGGACTAGCTCCATACGAGCAGTACGTC.

A few counts support this clonotype. The chain links TRBV13 to TRBJ1-1, with 8 bases identical to TRBD1. The CDR3 is made up of 16 amino acids. Germline V CDR1 and CDR2: PRHDT, FYEKMQ (reference sequence). Losses at the gene ends were 1 base for V and 4 bases for J; bases not matched to a gene: 8. The chain's CDR3 is CASSLVAGGASTEAFF. The CDR3 nucleotides read TGTGCCAGCAGCTTAGTGGCAGGGGGCGCGAGCACTGAAGCTTTCTTT.

This clonotype appeared a few times. The CDR3 coding sequence is TGCGCCAGCAGCCAAGTTGCGGGGGGCCGGGATACGCAGTATTTT. This encodes CASSQVAGGRDTQYF. The chain has TRBV4-1 and TRBJ2-3, with 8 bases that match TRBD2. CDR1 and CDR2 from the germline V gene are MGHRA and YSYEKL. The CDR3 is 15 residues long. With V trimmed by 1 base and J by 6 bases, 6 bases remained unmatched.

This sequence joins TRBV12-3 or TRBV12-4 and TRBJ1-1; D unclear. Trimming removed 10 bases from V and 0 bases from J, with 12 bases in between. This CDR3 spans 13 amino acids. CDR3 residues: CATGEGLNTEAFF. In DNA, the CDR3 is TGTGCCACCGGCGAAGGGTTGAACACTGAAGCTTTCTTT.

This clonotype was observed a few times. The chain recombines TRBV3-1 with TRBJ1-1; a possible D gene is TRBD1 (5 bases). The germline CDR1 and CDR2 sequences are LGHDT and YNNKEL (reference sequence). This CDR3 is built from 16 residues. With 1 base removed from V and 0 bases from J, the gap between germline ends came to 12 bases. CDR3 DNA: TGTGCCAGCAGCCAAGCACGCGAGGGGTTGAACACTGAAGCTTTCTTT. Protein: CASSQAREGLNTEAFF.

This clonotype has only a few counts. The CDR3 region has the DNA TGTGCCAGCAGCTCAACGACACTAGCCCATGAGCAGTTCTTC. It encodes CASSSTTLAHEQFF. The V and J genes are TRBV12-3 or TRBV12-4 and TRBJ2-1; D possibly corresponds to TRBD2 (6 bases). V shed 6 bases and J shed 8 bases, with 17 bases lying between them. The CDR3 has 14 residues.

The genes are TRBV6-2 or TRBV6-3 and TRBJ1-1, with D possibly matching TRBD1 (6 bases). Trimming removed 3 bases at V and 4 bases at J, with 18 bases between. The CDR3 has 16 residues. Germline V gene sequence: CDR1 MNHEY, CDR2 SVGEGT. In nucleotides, the CDR3 is TGTGCCAGCAGTTATCCGAGGTTTGGGGGGCTCACTGAAGCTTTCTTT. Amino acid sequence: CASSYPRFGGLTEAFF.

In nucleotides, the CDR3 is TGTGCCAGCAGCCCACACTCGGAAGGAGATACGCAGTATTTT. It codes for CASSPHSEGDTQYF. The gene calls are TRBV9 and TRBJ2-3; D gene ambiguous. The CDR3 consists of 14 residues. The V and J ends lost 4 bases and 5 bases respectively, with 14 bases between them. Per the germline V gene, CDR1 is SGDLS and CDR2 is YYNGEE.

Only a few counts were recorded for this clonotype. This chain joins TRBV7-9 and TRBJ2-2, with 8 bases that match TRBD1. This CDR3 is built from 16 residues. Germline CDR1 is SEHNR and CDR2 is FQNEAQ (reference sequence). V lost 5 bases to trimming and J lost 2 bases; unmatched junction nucleotides: 7. The CDR3 DNA is TGTGCCAGCAGCATACCTCAGGGGGCAAACACCGGGGAGCTGTTTTTT. Protein product: CASSIPQGANTGELFF.

The rearrangement links TRBV12-3 or TRBV12-4 to TRBJ2-4; tentative D call: TRBD2 (5 bases). CDR3 length: 16 amino acids. V was trimmed by 3 bases and J by 1 base, leaving 13 bases between them. The DNA of the CDR3 is TGTGCCAGCAGTTTTTCTGGCTCGGGGGCCAAAAACATTCAGTACTTC. Amino acids: CASSFSGSGAKNIQYF.

This clonotype was seen a handful of times. V is TRBV20-1 and J is TRBJ2-5; weak D call: TRBD1 (5 bases). The length of the CDR3 is 17 residues. Per germline, CDR1 DFQATT and CDR2 SNEGSKA (reference sequence). With 3 bases removed from V and 2 bases from J, the gap between germline ends came to 22 bases. This CDR3 reads CSASQRGQTLGQETQYF. The CDR3 DNA reads as TGCAGTGCTAGTCAAAGGGGCCAAACTCTTGGACAAGAGACCCAGTACTTC.

The J gene is TRBJ1-3, the V gene TRBV12-3 or TRBV12-4; D is unclear. The V and J ends lost 2 bases and 0 bases respectively, with 5 bases between them. The CDR3 is 14 amino acids. The CDR3 here is CASSLWSSGNTIYF. As DNA, the CDR3 is TGTGCCAGCAGTTTATGGTCCTCTGGAAACACCATATATTTT.

The V and J genes are TRBV7-9 and TRBJ2-5, with TRBD2 matching over 9 bases. This CDR3 spans 17 amino acids. The germline V gene has CDR1 SEHNR and CDR2 FQNEAQ (reference sequence). The V and J ends lost 3 bases and 2 bases, in that order; junction bases with no gene match: 10. CDR3 residues: CASSFPRGTSRQETQYF. The CDR3 nucleotides are TGTGCCAGCAGCTTCCCTCGCGGGACTAGCCGACAAGAGACCCAGTACTTC.

V usage is TRBV29-1 and J usage is TRBJ1-1; D gene unclear. Germline CDR1 SQVTM, CDR2 ANQGSEA. Trimming took off 5 bases at V and 4 bases at J, with 8 bases between the two ends. The CDR3 sequence is 11 residues long. CDR3 residues: CSVIGVTEAFF. The CDR3 coding sequence is TGCAGCGTTATTGGGGTCACTGAAGCTTTCTTT.

This chain links TRBV7-2 with TRBJ2-1; no firm D call. CDR3 length: 16 amino acids. With 2 bases removed from V and 0 bases from J, the gap between germline ends came to 11 bases. Per germline, CDR1 SGHTA and CDR2 FQGNSA. CDR3 loop: CASSLRSLTSYNEQFF. For the CDR3, the DNA is TGTGCCAGCAGCTTAAGAAGCCTCACCTCCTACAATGAGCAGTTCTTC.

In this sample, this clonotype turned up a few times. The rearrangement links TRBV6-5 to TRBJ1-1; D may be TRBD1 (5 bases). Germline values: CDR1 MNHEY, CDR2 SVGAGI. The ends were cut back, 2 bases at V and 1 base at J, with 8 bases in the middle. The CDR3 is made up of 14 amino acids. CDR3 protein: CASSYGAPNTEAFF. DNA for the CDR3: TGTGCCAGCAGTTACGGGGCACCGAACACTGAAGCTTTCTTT.

The rearrangement uses TRBV29-1 and TRBJ2-5, with a tentative D call TRBD1 (6 bases). V was clipped by 3 bases and J by 0 bases, with 11 bases between them. Germline lookup yields CDR1 SQVTM and CDR2 ANQGSEA. The CDR3 sequence is 14 residues long. CDR3 in amino acids: CSVDRTGNQETQYF. The DNA of the CDR3 is TGCAGCGTTGACCGCACAGGGAACCAAGAGACCCAGTACTTC.

The V and J genes are TRBV11-2 and TRBJ2-1; D remains unclear. V lost 2 bases to trimming and J lost 5 bases, with 7 bases between them. Germline CDR1 SGHAT, CDR2 FQNNGV. There are 13 residues in the CDR3. The CDR3 DNA follows: TGTGCCAGCAGCTTACACCCCGACAATGAGCAGTTCTTC. Residues: CASSLHPDNEQFF. The full variable domain, in which reference TRBV11-2 and TRBJ2-1 provide the parts outside the CDR3, is EAGVAQSPRYKIIEKRQSVAFWCNPISGHATLYWYQQILGQGPKLLIQFQNNGVVDDSQLPKDRFSAERLKGVDSTLKIQPAKLEDSAVYLCASSLHPDNEQFFGPGTRLTVL.